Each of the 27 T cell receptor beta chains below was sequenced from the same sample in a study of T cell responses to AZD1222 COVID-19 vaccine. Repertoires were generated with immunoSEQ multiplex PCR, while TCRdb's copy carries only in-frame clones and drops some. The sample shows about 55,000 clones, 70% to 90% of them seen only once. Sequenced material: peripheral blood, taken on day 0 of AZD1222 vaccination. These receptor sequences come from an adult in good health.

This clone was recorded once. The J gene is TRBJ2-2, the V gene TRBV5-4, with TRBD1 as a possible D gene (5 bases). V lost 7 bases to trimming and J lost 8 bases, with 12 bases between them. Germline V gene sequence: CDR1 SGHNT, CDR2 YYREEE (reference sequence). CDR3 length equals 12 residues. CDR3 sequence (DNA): TGTGCCAGCGGGCTCAACAGGGGGGAGCTGTTTTTT. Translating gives CASGLNRGELFF.

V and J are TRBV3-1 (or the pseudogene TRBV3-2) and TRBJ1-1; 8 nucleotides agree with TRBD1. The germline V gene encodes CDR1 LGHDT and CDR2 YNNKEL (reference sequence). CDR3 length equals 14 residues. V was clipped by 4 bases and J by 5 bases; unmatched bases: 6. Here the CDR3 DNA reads TGTGCCAGCAGCCTTGGACAGGGACGAACTGAAGCTTTCTTT. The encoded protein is CASSLGQGRTEAFF.

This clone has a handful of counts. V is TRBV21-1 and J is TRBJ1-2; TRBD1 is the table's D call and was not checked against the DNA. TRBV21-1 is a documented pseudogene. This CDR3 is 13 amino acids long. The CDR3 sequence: CASSNLGDYGYTF. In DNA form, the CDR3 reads TGTGCCAGCAGCAACCTAGGGGACTATGGCTACACCTTC.

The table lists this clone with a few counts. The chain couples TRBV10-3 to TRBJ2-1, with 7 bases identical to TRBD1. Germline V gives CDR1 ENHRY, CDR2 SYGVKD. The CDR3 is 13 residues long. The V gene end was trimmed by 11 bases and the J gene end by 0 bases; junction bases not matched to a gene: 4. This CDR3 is CAVRDSSYNEQFF. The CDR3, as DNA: TGTGCCGTCCGGGACAGCTCCTACAATGAGCAGTTCTTC.

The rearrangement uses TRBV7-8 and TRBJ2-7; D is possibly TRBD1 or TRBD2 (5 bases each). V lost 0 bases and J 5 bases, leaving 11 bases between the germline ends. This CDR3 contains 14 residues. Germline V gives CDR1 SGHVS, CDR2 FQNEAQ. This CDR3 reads CASSLAGTPDEQYF. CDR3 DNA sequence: TGTGCCAGCAGCTTAGCGGGGACCCCAGACGAGCAGTACTTC.

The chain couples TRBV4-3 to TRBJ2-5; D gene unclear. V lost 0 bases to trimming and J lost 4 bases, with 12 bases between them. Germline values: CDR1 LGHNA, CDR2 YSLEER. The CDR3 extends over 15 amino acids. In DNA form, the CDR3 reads TGCGCCAGCAGCCAAGATGTCCGCAGAACAGAGACCCAGTACTTC. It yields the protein CASSQDVRRTETQYF.

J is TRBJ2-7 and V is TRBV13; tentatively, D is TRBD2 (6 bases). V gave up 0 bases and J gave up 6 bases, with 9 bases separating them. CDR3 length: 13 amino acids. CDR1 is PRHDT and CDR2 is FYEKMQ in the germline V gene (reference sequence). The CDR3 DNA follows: TGTGCCAGCAGCTTAGGCTCCGGGGGCGAGCAGTACTTC. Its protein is CASSLGSGGEQYF. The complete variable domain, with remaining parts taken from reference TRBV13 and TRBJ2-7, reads AAGVIQSPRHLIKEKRETATLKCYPIPRHDTVYWYQQGPGQDPQFLISFYEKMQSDKGSIPDRFSAQQFSDYHSELNMSSLELGDSALYFCASSLGSGGEQYFGPGTRLTVT.

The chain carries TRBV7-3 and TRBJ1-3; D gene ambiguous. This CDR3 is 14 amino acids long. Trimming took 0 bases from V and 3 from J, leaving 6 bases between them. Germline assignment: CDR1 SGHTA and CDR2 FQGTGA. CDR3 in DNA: TGTGCCAGCAGCTTAACTTTGGGTGGAAACACCATATATTTT. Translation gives CASSLTLGGNTIYF.

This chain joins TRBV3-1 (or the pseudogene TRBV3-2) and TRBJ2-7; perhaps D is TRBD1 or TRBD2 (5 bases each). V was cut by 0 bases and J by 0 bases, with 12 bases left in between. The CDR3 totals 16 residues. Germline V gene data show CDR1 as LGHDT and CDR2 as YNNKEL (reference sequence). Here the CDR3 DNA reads TGTGCCAGCAGCCAAGACTCGGGGCTAAGCTCCTACGAGCAGTACTTC. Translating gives CASSQDSGLSSYEQYF.

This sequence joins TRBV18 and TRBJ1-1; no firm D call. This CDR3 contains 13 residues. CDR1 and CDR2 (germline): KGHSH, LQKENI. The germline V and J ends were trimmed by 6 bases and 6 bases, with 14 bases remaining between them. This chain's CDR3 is CASSASWSAEAFF. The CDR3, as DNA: TGTGCCAGCTCCGCTAGCTGGAGTGCTGAAGCTTTCTTT.

CDR3 protein: CASSLGGEQFF. The CDR3 nucleotides read TGTGCCAGCAGCCTAGGGGGGGAGCAGTTCTTC. V usage is TRBV7-2 and J usage is TRBJ2-1; either TRBD1 or TRBD2 may fit D (6 bases each). CDR1 is SGHTA, CDR2 FQGNSA, per germline. This CDR3 is 11 amino acids long. Between the trimmed V and J ends, which lost 5 bases and 10 bases, there was a span of 9 bases. The full variable domain, rest sourced from reference TRBV7-2 and TRBJ2-1, is GAGVSQSPSNKVTEKGKDVELRCDPISGHTALYWYRQSLGQGLEFLIYFQGNSAPDKSGLPSDRFSAERTGGSVSTLTIQRTQQEDSAVYLCASSLGGEQFFGPGTRLTVL.

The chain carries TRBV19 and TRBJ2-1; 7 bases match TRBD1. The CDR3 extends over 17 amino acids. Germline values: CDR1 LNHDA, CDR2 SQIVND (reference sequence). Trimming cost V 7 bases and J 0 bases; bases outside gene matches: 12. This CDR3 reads CASTGPGDRFSYNEQFF. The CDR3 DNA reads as TGTGCCAGTACCGGGCCCGGGGACAGATTCTCCTACAATGAGCAGTTCTTC.

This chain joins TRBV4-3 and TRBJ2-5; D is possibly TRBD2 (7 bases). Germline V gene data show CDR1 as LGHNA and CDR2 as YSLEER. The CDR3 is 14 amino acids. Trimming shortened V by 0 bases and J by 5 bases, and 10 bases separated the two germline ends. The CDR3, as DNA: TGCGCCAGCAGCCAAGATAGGGGGGGGGAGACCCAGTACTTC. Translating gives CASSQDRGGETQYF.

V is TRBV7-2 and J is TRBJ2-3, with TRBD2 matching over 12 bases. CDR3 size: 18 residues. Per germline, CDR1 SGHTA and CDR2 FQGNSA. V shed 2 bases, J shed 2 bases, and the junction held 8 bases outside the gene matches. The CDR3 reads CASSLPVSSGGATDTQYF. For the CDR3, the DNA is TGTGCCAGCAGCTTACCGGTGTCTAGCGGGGGGGCCACAGATACGCAGTATTTT.

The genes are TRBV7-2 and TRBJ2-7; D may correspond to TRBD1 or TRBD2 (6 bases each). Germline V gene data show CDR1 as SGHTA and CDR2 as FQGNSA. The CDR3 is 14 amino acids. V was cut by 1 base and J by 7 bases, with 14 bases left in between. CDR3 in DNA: TGTGCCAGCAGCTTAGACGGGGGCCCGTGGGAGCAGTACTTC. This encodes CASSLDGGPWEQYF.

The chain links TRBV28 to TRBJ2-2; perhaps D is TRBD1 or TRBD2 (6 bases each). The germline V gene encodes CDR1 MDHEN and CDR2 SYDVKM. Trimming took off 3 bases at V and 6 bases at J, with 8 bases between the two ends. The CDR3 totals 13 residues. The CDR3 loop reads CASSFRGPGELFF. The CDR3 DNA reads TGTGCCAGCAGTTTTCGGGGGCCCGGGGAGCTGTTTTTT.

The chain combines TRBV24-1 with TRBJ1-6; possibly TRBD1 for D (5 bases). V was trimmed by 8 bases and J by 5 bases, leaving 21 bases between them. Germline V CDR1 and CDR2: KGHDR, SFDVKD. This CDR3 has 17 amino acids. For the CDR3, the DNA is TGTGCCACCAATCGTTCCAGCCCCCGAGGGGATAATTCACCCCTCCACTTT. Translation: CATNRSSPRGDNSPLHF.

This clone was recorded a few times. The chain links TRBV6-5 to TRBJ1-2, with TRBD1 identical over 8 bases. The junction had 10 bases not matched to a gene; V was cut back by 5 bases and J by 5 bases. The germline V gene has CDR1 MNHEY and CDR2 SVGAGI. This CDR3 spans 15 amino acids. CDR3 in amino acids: CASSRTGQGAYGYTF. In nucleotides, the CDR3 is TGTGCCAGCAGTAGGACGGGGCAGGGGGCTTATGGCTACACCTTC.

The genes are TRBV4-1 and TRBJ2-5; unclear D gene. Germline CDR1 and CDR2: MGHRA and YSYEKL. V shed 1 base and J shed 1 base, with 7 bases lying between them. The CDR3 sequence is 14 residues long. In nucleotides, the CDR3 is TGCGCCAGCAGCCAAGGGAACCGCCAAGAGACCCAGTACTTC. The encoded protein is CASSQGNRQETQYF.

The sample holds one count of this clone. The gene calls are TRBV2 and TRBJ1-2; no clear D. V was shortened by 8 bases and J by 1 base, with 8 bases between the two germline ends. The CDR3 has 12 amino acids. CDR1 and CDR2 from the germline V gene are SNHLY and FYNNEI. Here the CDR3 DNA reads TGTGCCAGCGGGCCTTTTAACTATGGCTACACCTTC. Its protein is CASGPFNYGYTF.

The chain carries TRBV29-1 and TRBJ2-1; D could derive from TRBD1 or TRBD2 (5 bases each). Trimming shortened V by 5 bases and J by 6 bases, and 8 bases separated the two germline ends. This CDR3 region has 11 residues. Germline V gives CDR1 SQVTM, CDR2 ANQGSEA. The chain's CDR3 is CSVFGGNEQFF. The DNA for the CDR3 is TGCAGCGTTTTTGGGGGCAATGAGCAGTTCTTC.

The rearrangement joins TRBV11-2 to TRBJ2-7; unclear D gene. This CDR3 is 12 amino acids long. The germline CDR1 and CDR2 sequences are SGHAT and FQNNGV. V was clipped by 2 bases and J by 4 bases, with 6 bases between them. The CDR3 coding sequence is TGTGCCAGCAGCTTAAGCTGGTACGAGCAGTACTTC. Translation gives CASSLSWYEQYF.

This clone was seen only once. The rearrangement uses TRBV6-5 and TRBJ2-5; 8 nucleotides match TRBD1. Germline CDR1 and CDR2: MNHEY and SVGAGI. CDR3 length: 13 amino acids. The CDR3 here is CGAGQGGGETQYF. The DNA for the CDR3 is TGTGGCGCCGGACAGGGCGGTGGGGAGACCCAGTACTTC.

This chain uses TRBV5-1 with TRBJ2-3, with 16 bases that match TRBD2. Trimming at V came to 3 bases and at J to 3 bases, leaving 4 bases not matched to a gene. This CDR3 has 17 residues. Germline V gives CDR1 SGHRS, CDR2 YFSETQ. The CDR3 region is CASSSGTSGGVTDTQYF. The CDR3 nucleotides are TGCGCCAGCAGCTCGGGGACTAGCGGGGGGGTAACAGATACGCAGTATTTT.

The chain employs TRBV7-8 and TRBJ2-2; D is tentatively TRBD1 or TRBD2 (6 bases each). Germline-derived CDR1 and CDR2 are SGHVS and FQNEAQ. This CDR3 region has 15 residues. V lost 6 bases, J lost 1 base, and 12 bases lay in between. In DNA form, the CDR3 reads TGTGCCAGCAGTCCGGGGGCCTTGAACACCGGGGAGCTGTTTTTT. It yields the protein CASSPGALNTGELFF.

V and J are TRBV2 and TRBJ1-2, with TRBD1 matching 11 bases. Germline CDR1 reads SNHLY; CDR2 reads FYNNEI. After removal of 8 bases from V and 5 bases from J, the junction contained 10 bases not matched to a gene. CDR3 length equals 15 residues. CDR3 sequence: CASRGTGGDFYGYTF. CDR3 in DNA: TGTGCCAGCCGAGGGACAGGGGGAGATTTTTATGGCTACACCTTC.

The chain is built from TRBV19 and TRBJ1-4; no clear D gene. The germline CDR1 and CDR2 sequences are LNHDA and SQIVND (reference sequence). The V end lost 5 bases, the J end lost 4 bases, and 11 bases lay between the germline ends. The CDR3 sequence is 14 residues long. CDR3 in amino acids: CASSLALYNEKLFF. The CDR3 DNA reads TGTGCCAGTAGTCTCGCGCTTTATAATGAAAAACTGTTTTTT.